The sample holds many counts of the clone carrying this T cell receptor (beta chain). Its antigen is currently unknown. This sample is drawn from a study of identical twins. TCRdb re-called the 5' RACE reads through MiXCR, storing one row per CDR3 protein. The data show hundreds of thousands of distinct CDR3 sequences, more than 6.5% seen once. General study results and limits: Models came in too low on out-of-frame TCR alpha sharing in monozygotic twins.

Germline CDR1 reads MNHNY; CDR2 reads SVGAGI (reference sequence). The CDR3 contains 13 residues. Trimming removed 2 bases from V and 4 bases from J, with 7 bases in between. These same data were also listed under a study on yellow fever vaccine responses in identical twins.

The chain couples TRBV6-6 to TRBJ2-3, with unresolved D. The clonotype comes from a woman aged 18-35 years in good health. Sequenced input: PBMCs. CDR3: CASSYRVSDTQYF. The CDR3 DNA reads TGTGCCAGCAGTTACAGGGTATCAGATACGCAGTATTTT.